The 10 T cell receptor beta chains given below trace back to one sample, sequenced in a study of neurological immune-mediated disorders. TCRdb processed the 5' RACE reads anew with MiXCR; each CDR3 protein has one entry. The sample contains tens of thousands of distinct CDR3 sequences, about 25% of which appear only once. Regarding time point: technical triplicate 2. Sequences were obtained from PBMCs. These receptors all stem from a man in his fifties or sixties with HTLV-1-associated myelopathy (HAM/TSP).

This clonotype was seen at least ten times. The rearrangement links TRBV5-6 to TRBJ2-2; the match to TRBD1 covers 9 bases. The CDR3 runs to 16 residues. Germline V gives CDR1 SGHDT, CDR2 YYEEEE. The J segment lost 7 bases and the V segment lost 2 bases, leaving 9 bases of the junction unmatched. The CDR3 nucleotides read TGTGCCAGCAGCTTTACAGGGGGCTTCAGTGGCGGGGAGCTGTTTTTT. Protein: CASSFTGGFSGGELFF.

There are many counts of this clonotype. The chain is built from TRBV3-1 and TRBJ1-1, with D possibly matching TRBD1 (5 bases). V was pared by 6 bases and J by 4 bases, with 12 bases between. The CDR3 has 13 residues. Germline V CDR1 and CDR2: LGHDT, YNNKEL (reference sequence). CDR3: CASSQGGSTEAFF. The CDR3, as DNA: TGTGCCAGCAGTCAGGGAGGGAGCACTGAAGCTTTCTTT. Combining the CDR3 with reference TRBV3-1 and TRBJ1-1 gives the whole variable domain DTAVSQTPKYLVTQMGNDKSIKCEQNLGHDTMYWYKQDSKKFLKIMFSYNNKELIINETVPNRFSPKSPDKAHLNLHINSLELGDSAVYFCASSQGGSTEAFFGQGTRLTVV.

The table lists this clonotype with many counts. This rearrangement joins TRBV10-1 to TRBJ2-5; TRBD2 matches at 12 bases. The ends lost 2 bases at V and 5 bases at J; junction bases unmatched: 6. CDR3 length: 16 residues. In germline, CDR1 is WNHNN, CDR2 SYGVQD (reference sequence). CDR3 DNA: TGCGCCAGCAGTGAGGACCTAGCGGGAGGGCGGGAGACCCAGTACTTC. Its translation: CASSEDLAGGRETQYF.

This clonotype was recorded at least ten times. This chain links TRBV5-1 with TRBJ2-3; 10 nucleotides line up with TRBD1. Germline CDR1 is SGHRS and CDR2 is YFSETQ. The ends lost 0 bases at V and 4 bases at J; junction bases unmatched: 5. This CDR3 has 16 residues. As DNA, the CDR3 is TGCGCCAGCAGCTTGGCGGGACAGGGGCCAGCAGATACGCAGTATTTT. Translated: CASSLAGQGPADTQYF.

The chain carries TRBV5-1 and TRBJ2-1; TRBD2 matches 13 bases. V gave up 4 bases and J gave up 7 bases; unmatched junction bases: 8. The CDR3 spans 16 residues. Germline CDR1 SGHRS, CDR2 YFSETQ. The CDR3 DNA reads as TGCGCCAGCAGCCAGTCACTAGCGGGAGGGCCGAATGAGCAGTTCTTC. Its translation: CASSQSLAGGPNEQFF.

In this sample, this clonotype turned up many times. This rearrangement joins TRBV9 to TRBJ2-2; perhaps TRBD2 as D (5 bases). This CDR3 is 16 amino acids long. Germline values: CDR1 SGDLS, CDR2 YYNGEE. The V end lost 0 bases, the J end lost 5 bases, and 14 bases lay between the germline ends. The DNA of the CDR3 is TGTGCCAGCAGCGTAGCGGACGGCGGGCTGACCGGGGAGCTGTTTTTT. Translated: CASSVADGGLTGELFF. Full variable domain (rest looked up from reference TRBV9 and TRBJ2-2): DSGVTQTPKHLITATGQRVTLRCSPRSGDLSVYWYQQSLDQGLQFLIQYYNGEERAKGNILERFSAQQFPDLHSELNLSSLELGDSALYFCASSVADGGLTGELFFGEGSRLTVL.

This clonotype was seen repeatedly, ten times or more. The chain joins TRBV12-3 or TRBV12-4 to TRBJ2-1; 7 bases agree with TRBD1. This CDR3 is 16 amino acids long. V gave up 3 bases and J gave up 4 bases; unmatched junction bases: 9. The CDR3 DNA is TGTGCCAGCAGTTTTTTAGGGGGCCCGGGATACAATGAGCAGTTCTTC. This codes for CASSFLGGPGYNEQFF.

V is TRBV19 and J is TRBJ1-1; D call uncertain. The CDR3 extends over 15 amino acids. Germline V gene data show CDR1 as LNHDA and CDR2 as SQIVND (reference sequence). V was pared by 2 bases and J by 1 base, with 11 bases between. The CDR3 region has the DNA TGTGCCAGTAGTATACAAGGCACGGGGAACACTGAAGCTTTCTTT. It encodes CASSIQGTGNTEAFF.

This clonotype was found many times. The gene calls are TRBV20-1 and TRBJ2-5; no clear D. V lost 1 base and J lost 5, with 5 bases in between. This CDR3 contains 11 residues. In germline, CDR1 is DFQATT, CDR2 SNEGSKA (reference sequence). CDR3 in DNA: TGCAGTGCTAGAGCCTGGGAGACCCAGTACTTC. This gives the protein CSARAWETQYF.

This clonotype occurred many times. This chain connects TRBV20-1 to TRBJ1-1; a possible D gene is TRBD1 (6 bases). This CDR3 has 13 residues. The germline V gene has CDR1 DFQATT and CDR2 SNEGSKA (reference sequence). V was trimmed by 3 bases and J by 5 bases, leaving 13 bases between them. For the CDR3, the DNA is TGCAGTGCTAGGTTACAGGGTGGAACTGAAGCTTTCTTT. Translating gives CSARLQGGTEAFF.